These 26 T cell receptor beta chains were sequenced from one sample in a study of CD8+ T cells in alopecia areata. Following RNA extraction, reverse transcription yielded cDNA that acted as the sequencing template. This table comes from immunoSEQ multiplex PCR, and its TCRdb copy is limited to in-frame clones, with some not included. The sample comprises around 150,000 clones, 55% to 65% of which are singletons, and 4.5% to 5% rests with the top ten. Sequenced input: CD4+ T cells sorted from blood. The receptors derive from a human donor in good health.

J is TRBJ2-3 and V is TRBV5-1; 8 bases line up with TRBD1. The CDR3 has 15 amino acids. Unmatched junction bases numbered 7, after V lost 3 bases and J lost 4 bases. Germline V gene data show CDR1 as SGHRS and CDR2 as YFSETQ. CDR3 coding DNA: TGCGCCAGCAGCTCCCGGACAGGGAATGCAGATACGCAGTATTTT. This gives the protein CASSSRTGNADTQYF.

A few counts support this clone. The V call is TRBV6-5, the J call TRBJ2-5; D is ambiguous. The CDR3 has 14 amino acids. Germline CDR1 and CDR2: MNHEY and SVGAGI. V lost 2 bases, J lost 5 bases, and 12 bases lay in between. The CDR3 sequence is CASSYASLGETQYF. CDR3 sequence (DNA): TGTGCCAGCAGTTACGCCAGCCTCGGGGAGACCCAGTACTTC.

This clone was seen more than once but under ten times. The rearrangement uses TRBV6-5 and TRBJ1-1, with a tentative D call TRBD1 (6 bases). Trimming took off 7 bases at V and 1 base at J, with 13 bases between the two ends. From germline, CDR1 is MNHEY and CDR2 SVGAGI. The CDR3 has 14 residues. CDR3 region: CASTRDMTNTEAFF. The CDR3 DNA follows: TGTGCCAGCACCCGGGACATGACGAACACTGAAGCTTTCTTT.

In this sample, this clone turned up once. The rearrangement joins TRBV7-9 to TRBJ2-5, with D unresolved. Trimming took off 0 bases at V and 1 base at J, with 15 bases between the two ends. This CDR3 is 17 amino acids long. Germline-derived CDR1 and CDR2 are SEHNR and FQNEAQ (reference sequence). The CDR3 spells CASSLAWSTQAQETQYF. The CDR3 coding sequence is TGTGCCAGCAGCTTAGCGTGGAGCACCCAGGCCCAAGAGACCCAGTACTTC.

This clone was found once. V gene TRBV29-1 combines with J gene TRBJ2-3; TRBD2 aligns across 7 bases. V gave up 4 bases and J gave up 5 bases; unmatched junction bases: 9. CDR1 is SQVTM and CDR2 is ANQGSEA in the germline V gene. The CDR3 has 14 amino acids. CDR3 loop: CSVVRGGSLDTQYF. The CDR3 coding sequence is TGCAGCGTTGTTAGAGGCGGGAGTCTAGATACGCAGTATTTT.

The J gene is TRBJ2-3, the V gene TRBV29-1, with TRBD1 matching over 11 bases. Trimming removed 6 bases from V and 3 bases from J; junction bases left unmatched: 2. Germline V lookup: CDR1 SQVTM, CDR2 ANQGSEA. The CDR3 has 13 amino acids. The CDR3, as DNA: TGCAGCGTGGGACAGGGGGAAACAGATACGCAGTATTTT. The encoded protein is CSVGQGETDTQYF.

This chain joins TRBV2 and TRBJ2-7; D uncertain. The V gene's germline CDR1 is SNHLY and CDR2 FYNNEI. CDR3 length: 12 residues. V dropped 6 bases and J dropped 1 base, with 7 bases sitting between them. The CDR3 region is CASSSPSYEQYF. DNA for the CDR3: TGTGCCAGCAGCTCCCCTTCCTACGAGCAGTACTTC. The entire variable domain, with the rest obtained from reference TRBV2 and TRBJ2-7, is as follows: EPEVTQTPSHQVTQMGQEVILRCVPISNHLYFYWYRQILGQKVEFLVSFYNNEISEKSEIFDDQFSVERPDGSNFTLKIRSTKLEDSAMYFCASSSPSYEQYFGPGTRLTVT.

This clone was observed a few times. V gene TRBV2 combines with J gene TRBJ2-2; TRBD1 matches at 8 bases. V gave up 7 bases and J gave up 4 bases; unmatched junction bases: 8. Germline V gene lookup returns CDR1 SNHLY and CDR2 FYNNEI. The CDR3 runs 15 residues. In nucleotides, the CDR3 is TGTGCCAGCACCCTAGACAGGGGAATCACCGGGGAGCTGTTTTTT. Amino acids: CASTLDRGITGELFF.

The rearrangement links TRBV28 to TRBJ1-1, with D tentatively TRBD1 (6 bases). This CDR3 is 18 amino acids long. V was trimmed by 1 base and J by 2 bases, leaving 20 bases between them. CDR1 and CDR2 (germline): MDHEN, SYDVKM. This CDR3 reads CASSLYRRLTDRNTEAFF. CDR3 DNA: TGTGCCAGCAGTTTATACCGCCGGTTGACGGACAGAAACACTGAAGCTTTCTTT.

The count of this clone is one. The chain couples TRBV29-1 to TRBJ2-7, with D possibly being TRBD1 or TRBD2 (5 bases each). Trimming took 7 bases from V and 3 from J, leaving 16 bases between them. Looked up from germline, CDR1 is SQVTM and CDR2 is ANQGSEA. The CDR3 covers 13 residues. The CDR3 DNA is TGCAGCGCCCAGGGACCTACTATCTACGAGCAGTACTTC. Translated, it gives CSAQGPTIYEQYF.

The sample holds a few counts of this clone. The chain joins TRBV12-5 to TRBJ1-1; D call uncertain. Looked up from germline, CDR1 is LGHNT and CDR2 is FRNRAP. The CDR3 has 12 residues. Between the trimmed V and J ends, which lost 10 bases and 1 base, there was a span of 10 bases. DNA for the CDR3: TGTGCTACTTCGCGGGGGAACACTGAAGCTTTCTTT. It specifies CATSRGNTEAFF.

The V and J genes are TRBV10-2 and TRBJ1-4; unclear D gene. Germline CDR1 is WSHSY and CDR2 is SAAADI. The CDR3 is 12 residues long. Trimming cost V 6 bases and J 7 bases, with 9 bases left between them. In nucleotides, the CDR3 is TGCGCCAGCAGAGACTTCTCTGAAAAACTGTTTTTT. It codes for CASRDFSEKLFF.

The chain has TRBV30 and TRBJ1-5, with a tentative D call TRBD1 (5 bases). Trimming left V 2 bases short and J 9 bases short, with 14 bases between. Germline V gene sequence: CDR1 GTSNPN, CDR2 SVGIG (reference sequence). The CDR3 covers 13 residues. The CDR3 spells CAWSSGTQGPQHF. CDR3 in DNA: TGTGCCTGGAGTTCCGGGACCCAAGGGCCCCAGCATTTT.

DNA for the CDR3: TGTGCCAGCAGCCAAGTTTCGTCCTCCTTGTACTTC. The encoded protein is CASSQVSSSLYF. This chain uses TRBV4-2 with TRBJ2-7; D uncertain. Germline CDR1 and CDR2: LGHNA and YNFKEQ. The V end lost 1 base, the J end lost 12 bases, and 13 bases lay between the germline ends. This CDR3 contains 12 residues.

This clone was recorded only once. The J gene is TRBJ1-1, the V gene TRBV5-1; D not resolved. Germline values: CDR1 SGHRS, CDR2 YFSETQ. V was trimmed by 0 bases and J by 2 bases, leaving 8 bases between them. The CDR3 has 14 amino acids. This chain's CDR3 is CASSLASTNTEAFF. The CDR3 DNA sequence: TGCGCCAGCAGCTTGGCCAGTACAAACACTGAAGCTTTCTTT.

The rearrangement links TRBV7-7 to TRBJ2-3; D perhaps matches TRBD2 (7 bases). Germline-derived CDR1 and CDR2 are SSHAT and FNYEAQ (reference sequence). V was pared by 5 bases and J by 5 bases, with 14 bases between. The CDR3 consists of 14 residues. This chain's CDR3 is CASSPPGGGDTQYF. The DNA of the CDR3 is TGTGCCAGCAGCCCCCCGGGGGGCGGAGATACGCAGTATTTT.

This chain uses TRBV10-3 with TRBJ2-2; D is undetermined. The CDR3 is made up of 12 amino acids. CDR1 and CDR2 (germline): ENHRY, SYGVKD. V lost 0 bases and J 7 bases, leaving 3 bases between the germline ends. The CDR3 bases are TGTGCCATCAGTGAGTCTGTCGGGGAGCTGTTTTTT. Residues: CAISESVGELFF.

The CDR3 protein is CASSVATEGGEAFF. CDR3 nucleotides: TGTGCCAGCAGCGTAGCTACTGAGGGGGGTGAAGCTTTCTTT. The rearrangement uses TRBV9 and TRBJ1-1; D possibly corresponds to TRBD1 (6 bases). The V end lost 0 bases, the J end lost 7 bases, and 13 bases lay between the germline ends. The CDR3 loop spans 14 amino acids. Germline V gives CDR1 SGDLS, CDR2 YYNGEE.

V is TRBV7-9 and J is TRBJ1-1, with D perhaps matching TRBD1 (5 bases). V lost 6 bases, J lost 1 base, and 15 bases lay in between. Germline CDR1 and CDR2: SEHNR and FQNEAQ (reference sequence). The CDR3 has 15 amino acids. The CDR3 region has the DNA TGTGCCAGCAGTCGAACAGGACACTCGAACACTGAAGCTTTCTTT. It yields the protein CASSRTGHSNTEAFF.

This clone appeared a few times. This chain uses TRBV29-1 with TRBJ1-5; weak D call: TRBD1 (5 bases). CDR3 length: 13 amino acids. Germline lookup yields CDR1 SQVTM and CDR2 ANQGSEA. V was pared by 5 bases and J by 6 bases, with 14 bases between. The CDR3 coding sequence is TGCAGCGTTTTGACAGTCTCTGGTCAGCCCCAGCATTTT. Encoded protein: CSVLTVSGQPQHF.

The chain links TRBV7-6 to TRBJ2-1; D is unclear. V lost 7 bases and J 3 bases, leaving 10 bases between the germline ends. This CDR3 is built from 13 residues. The V gene's germline CDR1 is SGHVS and CDR2 FNYEAQ. As DNA, the CDR3 is TGTGCCAGCACCTTTACTGGCTACAATGAGCAGTTCTTC. This encodes CASTFTGYNEQFF.

The V gene is TRBV7-6, the J gene TRBJ1-2; maybe TRBD1 (5 bases). Germline assignment: CDR1 SGHVS and CDR2 FNYEAQ. Deletions cut 5 bases from V and 4 bases from J, with 14 bases between. The CDR3 has 14 amino acids. CDR3 region: CASSAGTTSYGYTF. In DNA form, the CDR3 reads TGTGCCAGCAGCGCCGGGACGACCAGCTATGGCTACACCTTC.

This clone was seen only a few times. The genes are TRBV5-6 and TRBJ2-2; D is possibly TRBD2 (5 bases). CDR1 is SGHDT, CDR2 YYEEEE, per germline. The V end lost 0 bases, the J end lost 6 bases, and 6 bases lay between the germline ends. The CDR3 is 13 residues long. CDR3 coding DNA: TGTGCCAGCAGCTTGGGAGGGTCCGGGGAGCTGTTTTTT. It codes for CASSLGGSGELFF.

The chain employs TRBV2 and TRBJ2-6, with no clear D. Trimming left V 7 bases short and J 1 base short, with 11 bases between. This CDR3 comprises 15 residues. The germline V gene has CDR1 SNHLY and CDR2 FYNNEI. The CDR3 is CASNLIGSGANVLTF. The CDR3 DNA reads as TGTGCCAGCAACTTAATTGGTTCTGGGGCCAACGTCCTGACTTTC.

This clone showed up just a few times. This chain uses TRBV28 with TRBJ2-1, with D unclear. In germline, CDR1 is MDHEN, CDR2 SYDVKM. The CDR3 has 15 residues. The V end was cut by 5 bases, the J end by 1 base, with 12 bases between. CDR3 sequence (DNA): TGTGCCAGCAGTCCCGCGCCGTCGTCCTACAATGAGCAGTTCTTC. This translates into CASSPAPSSYNEQFF.

This clone was detected a few times. The chain recombines TRBV30 with TRBJ1-6, with D maybe TRBD1 (6 bases). Germline V gene sequence: CDR1 GTSNPN, CDR2 SVGIG (reference sequence). Deletions cut 0 bases from V and 8 bases from J, with 14 bases between. CDR3 size: 15 residues. As DNA, the CDR3 is TGTGCCTGGAGTGTCCCGTGGACAGCGGATTCACCCCTCCACTTT. Translated: CAWSVPWTADSPLHF. Complete variable domain (other parts from reference TRBV30 and TRBJ1-6): SQTIHQWPATLVQPVGSPLSLECTVEGTSNPNLYWYRQAAGRGLQLLFYSVGIGQISSEVPQNLSASRPQDRQFILSSKKLLLSDSGFYLCAWSVPWTADSPLHFGNGTRLTVT.